A single sample is the source of the 30 T cell receptor beta chains below, sequenced in a study of cytomegalovirus exposure and HLA in healthy donors. Primers for the PCR totalled 60 Vbeta and 13 Jbeta. The method was immunoSEQ multiplex PCR; TCRdb's version includes in-frame clones alone and lacks a portion of them. The data contain 85,000 to 100,000 clones, approximately 81% of them singletons. Sequenced sample: PBMCs. The receptors shown here come from a woman aged 40 to 55 in good health and CMV-seropositive.

The chain joins TRBV5-4 to TRBJ2-5, with 14 bases lining up with TRBD2. The CDR3 extends over 15 amino acids. V lost 4 bases, J lost 5 bases, and 4 bases stayed unmatched. The germline V gene encodes CDR1 SGHNT and CDR2 YYREEE (reference sequence). The CDR3 is CASSGTSGSLETQYF. The CDR3 DNA reads as TGTGCCAGCAGCGGGACTAGCGGGAGCCTGGAGACCCAGTACTTC.

This clone was counted a single time. The chain couples TRBV5-6 to TRBJ2-5; TRBD2 agrees at 8 bases. Germline V gene sequence: CDR1 SGHDT, CDR2 YYEEEE. This CDR3 has 15 amino acids. The V and J ends lost 3 bases and 6 bases, in that order; junction bases with no gene match: 10. CDR3 sequence reads: CASSYGAGGQKTQYF. The CDR3 DNA follows: TGTGCCAGCAGCTACGGGGCGGGGGGTCAGAAGACCCAGTACTTC. The full variable domain, with the rest looked up from reference TRBV5-6 and TRBJ2-5, is DAGVTQSPTHLIKTRGQQVTLRCSPKSGHDTVSWYQQALGQGPQFIFQYYEEEERQRGNFPDRFSGHQFPNYSSELNVNALLLGDSALYLCASSYGAGGQKTQYFGPGTRLLVL.

V and J are TRBV5-4 and TRBJ2-7, with D perhaps TRBD1 (6 bases). CDR1 is SGHNT, CDR2 YYREEE, per germline (reference sequence). The CDR3 extends over 13 amino acids. The germline V and J ends were trimmed by 10 bases and 5 bases, with 19 bases remaining between them. CDR3 coding DNA: TGTGCCCTCCGGGTGGCAGGGGCCCACGAGCAGTACTTC. This codes for CALRVAGAHEQYF. Looking up the rest from reference TRBV5-4 and TRBJ2-7 gives the full variable domain: ETGVTQSPTHLIKTRGQQVTLRCSSQSGHNTVSWYQQALGQGPQFIFQYYREEENGRGNFPPRFSGLQFPNYSSELNVNALELDDSALYLCALRVAGAHEQYFGPGTRLTVT.

The chain has TRBV28 and TRBJ1-5, with D perhaps TRBD1 (5 bases). There are 14 residues in the CDR3. V dropped 6 bases and J dropped 7 bases, with 16 bases sitting between them. Germline values: CDR1 MDHEN, CDR2 SYDVKM. The CDR3 DNA sequence: TGTGCCAGCAGCCGGGACTCTGGTCGACAGCCCCAGCATTTT. Amino acids: CASSRDSGRQPQHF.

The V call is TRBV18, the J call TRBJ1-5; 8 nucleotides align to TRBD1. V was pared by 6 bases and J by 3 bases, with 7 bases of the junction left unmatched. CDR1 is KGHSH, CDR2 LQKENI, per germline. The CDR3 has 15 amino acids. The CDR3 nucleotides are TGTGCCAGCTCCAGGGGACAGGTGGACAATCAGCCCCAGCATTTT. The encoded protein is CASSRGQVDNQPQHF. Drawing the rest from reference TRBV18 and TRBJ1-5, the complete variable domain is NAGVMQNPRHLVRRRGQEARLRCSPMKGHSHVYWYRQLPEEGLKFMVYLQKENIIDESGMPKERFSAEFPKEGPSILRIQQVVRGDSAAYFCASSRGQVDNQPQHFGDGTRLSIL.

This sequence joins TRBV30 and TRBJ2-3; 13 bases are a match to TRBD2. The trim removed 6 bases at V and 2 bases at J, leaving 8 bases unmatched. CDR1 and CDR2 (germline): GTSNPN, SVGIG (reference sequence). This CDR3 has 16 residues. CDR3 nucleotides: TGTGCCTGTTCTACGGGACTAGCGGGACTCACAGATACGCAGTATTTT. This sequence encodes CACSTGLAGLTDTQYF.

The chain uses TRBV5-4 and TRBJ2-1, with 12 nucleotides matching TRBD2. The V segment lost 0 bases and the J segment 8 bases; nucleotides outside the gene matches: 15. The germline V gene encodes CDR1 SGHNT and CDR2 YYREEE (reference sequence). This CDR3 has 19 amino acids. CDR3 in amino acids: CASSLGTPWTSGMDDEQFF. The CDR3 nucleotides read TGTGCCAGCAGCTTGGGTACCCCTTGGACTAGCGGGATGGACGATGAGCAGTTCTTC.

The V and J genes are TRBV4-1 and TRBJ2-5; 9 nucleotides line up with TRBD2. The germline gives CDR1 MGHRA, CDR2 YSYEKL. The CDR3 runs to 16 residues. V gave up 2 bases and J gave up 4 bases; unmatched junction bases: 8. The DNA of the CDR3 is TGCGCCAGCAGCCAACCAGGACTAGCGAGGGGAGAGACCCAGTACTTC. Protein product: CASSQPGLARGETQYF.

The chain combines TRBV7-9 with TRBJ2-1; D is unclear. The CDR3 spans 15 residues. In germline, CDR1 is SEHNR, CDR2 FQNEAQ (reference sequence). Trimming shortened V by 1 base and J by 4 bases, and 11 bases separated the two germline ends. CDR3 sequence reads: CASSLVTTYYNEQFF. For the CDR3, the DNA is TGTGCCAGCAGCTTAGTCACTACATATTACAATGAGCAGTTCTTC.

CDR3 DNA sequence: TGTGCCAGCAGTTTAGCTCAGGGGGGCACAGATACGCAGTATTTT. Translated, it gives CASSLAQGGTDTQYF. The chain combines TRBV27 with TRBJ2-3, with 7 bases that match TRBD1. The CDR3 is made up of 15 amino acids. Germline V CDR1 and CDR2: MNHEY, SMNVEV (reference sequence). The ends lost 2 bases at V and 1 base at J; junction bases unmatched: 3.

The V gene is TRBV5-5, the J gene TRBJ1-5; 8 bases line up with TRBD1. CDR3 length: 16 residues. J gave up 2 bases and V 0 bases, and 4 bases lay outside the gene matches. CDR1 and CDR2 from the germline V gene are SGHKS and YYEKEE (reference sequence). The CDR3: CASSLGTGKGNQPQHF. The CDR3 bases are TGTGCCAGCAGCTTGGGGACAGGGAAAGGCAATCAGCCCCAGCATTTT.

The V and J genes are TRBV6-5 and TRBJ2-1; TRBD2 matches at 10 bases. This CDR3 is built from 16 residues. Germline CDR1 MNHEY, CDR2 SVGAGI. The V and J ends lost 1 base and 7 bases, in that order; junction bases with no gene match: 7. CDR3 nucleotide sequence: TGTGCCAGCAGTTACTTACGAGCGGGAGGGGGTAATGAGCAGTTCTTC. This sequence encodes CASSYLRAGGGNEQFF.

The genes are TRBV7-2 and TRBJ2-1; D possibly corresponds to TRBD2 (6 bases). Trimming stripped 1 base from V and 5 bases from J, with 15 bases between. From germline, CDR1 is SGHTA and CDR2 FQGNSA. The CDR3 consists of 16 residues. The DNA of the CDR3 is TGTGCCAGCAGCTTAGAAGGGAGGAGAACGAACAATGAGCAGTTCTTC. Translated: CASSLEGRRTNNEQFF.

The chain has TRBV28 and TRBJ1-2, with D possibly matching TRBD1 (6 bases). Germline loops: CDR1 MDHEN, CDR2 SYDVKM. Trimming took 6 bases from V and 3 from J, leaving 11 bases between them. CDR3 size: 13 residues. This chain's CDR3 is CASSPGGHYGYTF. CDR3 nucleotides: TGTGCCAGCAGCCCTGGGGGCCACTATGGCTACACCTTC.

As to this clone: One junction end does not reproduce the germline sequence, and a read error may be involved. CDR3 residues: CSSSGDRAVGEQYF. The CDR3 coding sequence is TGTTCCAGCAGTGGGGACAGGGCCGTTGGGGAGCAGTACTTC. The chain carries TRBV7-9 and TRBJ2-7; 9 bases are shared with TRBD1. The germline V gene encodes CDR1 SEHNR and CDR2 FQNEAQ (reference sequence). The CDR3 spans 14 residues.

This chain links TRBV28 with TRBJ1-2; 10 bases match TRBD1. Losses at the gene ends were 10 bases for V and 6 bases for J; bases not matched to a gene: 5. From germline, CDR1 is MDHEN and CDR2 SYDVKM. The CDR3 is made up of 12 amino acids. CDR3 nucleotides: TGTGCCACCAGCGGGACAGGGGATGGCTACACCTTC. Its protein is CATSGTGDGYTF.

The V and J genes are TRBV7-2 and TRBJ1-5; TRBD1 might be the D (5 bases). The CDR3 contains 14 residues. Trimming pared 1 base from V and 6 bases from J, leaving 10 bases between. Germline V gene lookup returns CDR1 SGHTA and CDR2 FQGNSA. The CDR3 loop is CASSLVGGGQPQHF. DNA of the CDR3: TGTGCCAGCAGCTTAGTTGGGGGGGGTCAGCCCCAGCATTTT.

This chain uses TRBV19 with TRBJ1-2; 7 bases map to TRBD1. In germline, CDR1 is LNHDA, CDR2 SQIVND (reference sequence). The CDR3 extends over 15 amino acids. The J segment lost 4 bases and the V segment lost 0 bases, leaving 5 bases of the junction unmatched. The CDR3 protein is CASSIEGGGSYGYTF. As DNA, the CDR3 is TGTGCCAGTAGTATAGAAGGAGGGGGCTCCTATGGCTACACCTTC.

The gene calls are TRBV7-9 and TRBJ1-2, with D unresolved. CDR3 length: 13 amino acids. Germline CDR1 is SEHNR and CDR2 is FQNEAQ (reference sequence). The V end was cut by 5 bases, the J end by 8 bases, with 15 bases between. The CDR3 protein is CASSLDISYGYTF. CDR3 nucleotides: TGTGCCAGCAGCCTCGATATCTCCTACGGCTACACCTTC. The entire variable domain, with the rest obtained from reference TRBV7-9 and TRBJ1-2, is as follows: DTGVSQNPRHKITKRGQNVTFRCDPISEHNRLYWYRQTLGQGPEFLTYFQNEAQLEKSRLLSDRFSAERPKGSFSTLEIQRTEQGDSAMYLCASSLDISYGYTFGSGTRLTVV.

This rearrangement joins TRBV2 to TRBJ2-1; D not resolved. The germline gives CDR1 SNHLY, CDR2 FYNNEI. Trimming cost V 2 bases and J 7 bases, with 12 bases left between them. The CDR3 runs 14 residues. The CDR3 protein is CASSEPNVVNEQFF. CDR3 nucleotide sequence: TGTGCCAGCAGTGAACCTAACGTGGTAAATGAGCAGTTCTTC.

V gene TRBV18 combines with J gene TRBJ2-5; 11 bases fit TRBD1. The CDR3 is made up of 16 amino acids. Germline V gives CDR1 KGHSH, CDR2 LQKENI. The V and J ends lost 6 bases and 5 bases, in that order; junction bases with no gene match: 11. This CDR3 reads CASSPRGQGAGETQYF. CDR3 in DNA: TGTGCCAGCTCCCCCAGAGGACAGGGGGCGGGGGAGACCCAGTACTTC.

This clone was counted only a few times. The chain employs TRBV5-1 and TRBJ2-7; 12 nucleotides line up with TRBD2. The CDR3 extends over 14 amino acids. CDR1 SGHRS and CDR2 YFSETQ come from the germline V gene. Trimming took 4 bases from V and 4 from J; bases not matched to a gene: 3. This CDR3 is CASSPTSGRYEQYF. CDR3 sequence (DNA): TGCGCCAGCAGCCCTACTAGCGGGAGGTACGAGCAGTACTTC.

The rearrangement uses TRBV19 and TRBJ1-1, with TRBD1 identical over 7 bases. J was trimmed by 6 bases and V by 4 bases; bases with no gene match: 8. Germline V gives CDR1 LNHDA, CDR2 SQIVND (reference sequence). This CDR3 has 14 residues. CDR3 sequence: CASSTTQGSAEAFF. The CDR3 DNA follows: TGTGCCAGTAGTACAACACAGGGGAGCGCTGAAGCTTTCTTT.

This clone was seen many times. The gene calls are TRBV4-2 and TRBJ1-1; TRBD1 matches 9 bases. The CDR3 has 16 residues. Germline V gene sequence: CDR1 LGHNA, CDR2 YNFKEQ. V lost 1 base, J lost 5 bases, and 8 bases stayed unmatched. Here the CDR3 DNA reads TGTGCCAGCAGCCAAGGGGAGGGACAGGGAGGGACTGAAGCTTTCTTT. Encoded protein: CASSQGEGQGGTEAFF.

The genes are TRBV18 and TRBJ2-7, with TRBD2 matching over 9 bases. Trimming took 0 bases from V and 0 from J; bases not matched to a gene: 6. This CDR3 has 17 amino acids. In germline, CDR1 is KGHSH, CDR2 LQKENI. CDR3 nucleotide sequence: TGTGCCAGCTCACCACCCCCGGGACTAGCTCGCTCCTACGAGCAGTACTTC. Translation: CASSPPPGLARSYEQYF.

V gene TRBV20-1 combines with J gene TRBJ1-2; TRBD1 is a possible D gene (6 bases). The CDR3 sequence is 11 residues long. Germline loops: CDR1 DFQATT, CDR2 SNEGSKA (reference sequence). The CDR3 DNA follows: TGCAGACCGGGACACGGAGATGGCTACACCTTC. Encoded protein: CRPGHGDGYTF.

The chain joins TRBV5-1 to TRBJ1-4; 8 nucleotides agree with TRBD1. V lost 3 bases, J lost 0 bases, and 1 base stayed unmatched. Looked up from germline, CDR1 is SGHRS and CDR2 is YFSETQ. This CDR3 contains 15 residues. CDR3 residues: CASSWTGTTNEKLFF. In DNA form, the CDR3 reads TGCGCCAGCAGCTGGACAGGGACAACTAATGAAAAACTGTTTTTT.

The chain couples TRBV6-5 to TRBJ2-7, with D possibly TRBD1 on 6 matching bases. V shed 5 bases and J shed 2 bases, with 13 bases lying between them. CDR1 MNHEY and CDR2 SVGAGI come from the germline V gene. This CDR3 is built from 14 residues. The chain's CDR3 is CASSPQGTAYEQYF. The CDR3 region has the DNA TGTGCCAGCAGTCCCCAGGGGACGGCCTACGAGCAGTACTTC.

The chain links TRBV6-4 to TRBJ2-1, with a weak D call TRBD1 (6 bases). Germline loops: CDR1 MRHNA, CDR2 SNTAGT. This CDR3 has 15 residues. Trimming stripped 4 bases from V and 5 bases from J, with 15 bases between. The DNA for the CDR3 is TGTGCCAGCAGTGCAATCTCCGAGGGGGACAATGAGCAGTTCTTC. Protein product: CASSAISEGDNEQFF.

The chain recombines TRBV5-4 with TRBJ2-7; 9 bases line up with TRBD2. V lost 0 bases to trimming and J lost 2 bases; unmatched junction nucleotides: 6. The germline V gene encodes CDR1 SGHNT and CDR2 YYREEE (reference sequence). The CDR3 is 16 amino acids. Here the CDR3 DNA reads TGTGCCAGCAGCTTGGGGGGGCTAGCGGGAACCTACGAGCAGTACTTC. This sequence encodes CASSLGGLAGTYEQYF.